Below are 29 T cell receptor beta chains sequenced from a single sample in a study of T-cell memory formation after mild COVID-19. MiXCR was run by TCRdb on the 5' RACE reads, yielding one entry per CDR3 protein. The sample carries about 180,000 distinct CDR3 sequences, roughly 16% recorded once. The sequencing sample was made of PBMCs or a T cell subset sorted from them (not recorded which). These receptors were obtained from an adult woman who had mild COVID-19 (a few samples of this study predate the infection). Cell type and time point are not known.

The chain has TRBV27 and TRBJ1-5; no clear D. The V end lost 3 bases, the J end lost 8 bases, and 8 bases lay between the germline ends. The CDR3 contains 12 residues. Germline loops: CDR1 MNHEY, CDR2 SMNVEV (reference sequence). In DNA form, the CDR3 reads TGTGCCAGCAGTTTGGTTGGAGAGCCCCAGCATTTT. Translating it yields CASSLVGEPQHF.

This clonotype was seen just once. V and J are TRBV3-1 and TRBJ1-6; possible D gene TRBD1, 5 bases. The CDR3 runs to 15 residues. Germline V gene sequence: CDR1 LGHDT, CDR2 YNNKEL (reference sequence). Trimming removed 4 bases at V and 7 bases at J, with 14 bases between. The CDR3 DNA sequence: TGTGCCAGCAGCCCCCTCGGGGGAGACAATTCACCCCTCCACTTT. Protein: CASSPLGGDNSPLHF.

The rearrangement uses TRBV9 and TRBJ1-5; D uncertain. The V end was cut by 0 bases, the J end by 3 bases, with 4 bases between. Germline CDR1 SGDLS, CDR2 YYNGEE. This CDR3 comprises 13 residues. The CDR3 loop reads CASSVETNQPQHF. The CDR3 coding sequence is TGTGCCAGCAGCGTAGAAACCAATCAGCCCCAGCATTTT.

The chain is built from TRBV3-1 and TRBJ1-1, with D possibly matching TRBD1 (6 bases). Germline V CDR1 and CDR2: LGHDT, YNNKEL (reference sequence). The CDR3 consists of 12 residues. The V end was cut by 8 bases, the J end by 4 bases, with 11 bases between. The CDR3 protein is CASRGAPTEAFF. The CDR3 DNA sequence: TGTGCCAGCCGGGGGGCTCCCACTGAAGCTTTCTTT. The whole variable domain, filled in from reference TRBV3-1 and TRBJ1-1, reads DTAVSQTPKYLVTQMGNDKSIKCEQNLGHDTMYWYKQDSKKFLKIMFSYNNKELIINETVPNRFSPKSPDKAHLNLHINSLELGDSAVYFCASRGAPTEAFFGQGTRLTVV.

This chain connects TRBV20-1 to TRBJ2-7, with TRBD2 matching 12 bases. Germline CDR1 is DFQATT and CDR2 is SNEGSKA (reference sequence). The V segment lost 2 bases and the J segment 1 base; nucleotides outside the gene matches: 0. The CDR3 covers 14 residues. CDR3 loop: CSARLAGGSYEQYF. The CDR3 nucleotides read TGCAGTGCTAGACTAGCGGGGGGGTCCTACGAGCAGTACTTC.

The rearrangement links TRBV3-1 to TRBJ2-7, with 10 nucleotides matching TRBD1. CDR1 LGHDT and CDR2 YNNKEL come from the germline V gene (reference sequence). V shed 4 bases, J shed 6 bases, and the junction held 9 bases outside the gene matches. This CDR3 region has 15 residues. DNA of the CDR3: TGTGCCAGCAGCCGCCGACAGGGGGCTAAGAGCGAGCAGTACTTC. This sequence encodes CASSRRQGAKSEQYF.

This clonotype has a handful of counts. V gene TRBV20-1 combines with J gene TRBJ2-1; D gene ambiguous. The CDR3 extends over 12 amino acids. V was trimmed by 6 bases and J by 4 bases, leaving 10 bases between them. In germline, CDR1 is DFQATT, CDR2 SNEGSKA (reference sequence). The CDR3 DNA reads TGCAGTGCCCCGGACGCGTACAATGAGCAGTTCTTC. Translation: CSAPDAYNEQFF.

The chain joins TRBV6-6 to TRBJ2-3, with TRBD2 matching over 9 bases. This CDR3 spans 16 amino acids. With V trimmed by 0 bases and J by 1 base, 2 bases remained unmatched. CDR1 and CDR2 from the germline V gene are MNHNY and SVGAGI (reference sequence). The CDR3 DNA follows: TGTGCCAGCAGTTACTCTTGGACTAGCGGCACAGATACGCAGTATTTT. Its translation: CASSYSWTSGTDTQYF.

This sequence joins TRBV5-1 and TRBJ2-1; D possibly uses TRBD1 or TRBD2 (5 bases each). The V and J ends lost 0 bases and 4 bases respectively, with 11 bases between them. From germline, CDR1 is SGHRS and CDR2 YFSETQ. The CDR3 covers 15 residues. CDR3 sequence reads: CASSLGEGTYNEQFF. Written as DNA, the CDR3 is TGCGCCAGCAGCTTGGGAGAGGGGACGTACAATGAGCAGTTCTTC.

In DNA form, the CDR3 reads TGTGCCTATTTAAAGGCAGTTGGCGCCGGGGAGCTGTTTTTT. Translating gives CAYLKAVGAGELFF. The chain joins TRBV30 to TRBJ2-2; D is unclear. The CDR3 is 14 residues long. The V gene lost 7 bases and the J gene lost 6 bases, with 18 bases spanning the gap. Per the germline V gene, CDR1 is GTSNPN and CDR2 is SVGIG (reference sequence).

This clonotype was seen only a few times. The V gene is TRBV10-3, the J gene TRBJ2-5, with D unresolved. The germline V and J ends were trimmed by 5 bases and 1 base, with 14 bases remaining between them. This CDR3 has 15 residues. Germline CDR1 ENHRY, CDR2 SYGVKD. The chain's CDR3 is CAISPSTPPQETQYF. CDR3 DNA: TGTGCCATCAGTCCATCGACTCCTCCCCAAGAGACCCAGTACTTC.

This clonotype occurred a few times. The chain is built from TRBV20-1 and TRBJ2-1; 8 bases fit TRBD1. This CDR3 region has 14 residues. The germline CDR1 and CDR2 sequences are DFQATT and SNEGSKA (reference sequence). V gave up 7 bases and J gave up 4 bases; unmatched junction bases: 9. The CDR3 nucleotides are TGCAGTGTAACCAAGGGACAGGCTTACAATGAGCAGTTCTTC. Translated: CSVTKGQAYNEQFF.

V and J are TRBV7-2 and TRBJ2-7, with a weak D call TRBD1 (7 bases). The V end lost 5 bases, the J end lost 3 bases, and 20 bases lay between the germline ends. Germline V lookup: CDR1 SGHTA, CDR2 FQGNSA. The CDR3 is 16 residues long. CDR3 loop: CASSIYAGQWDYEQYF. DNA of the CDR3: TGTGCCAGCAGCATCTATGCGGGACAGTGGGACTACGAGCAGTACTTC.

This clonotype was detected only a few times. CDR3 bases: TGCAGTGCTAGAAGCGGGACAGGGAACACTGAAGCTTTCTTT. Its translation is CSARSGTGNTEAFF. This chain connects TRBV20-1 to TRBJ1-1; 8 bases map to TRBD1. This CDR3 has 14 amino acids. The trim removed 2 bases at V and 1 base at J, leaving 3 bases unmatched. CDR1 and CDR2 from the germline V gene are DFQATT and SNEGSKA (reference sequence).

Ten or more counts support this clonotype. The chain links TRBV5-1 to TRBJ1-1; TRBD1 matches 7 bases. Germline CDR1 reads SGHRS; CDR2 reads YFSETQ. The CDR3 is made up of 13 amino acids. V trimming: 0 bases; J trimming: 10 bases; junction bases outside the gene matches: 6. In nucleotides, the CDR3 is TGCGCCAGCAGCTTGGGGACAGGCGGGTCAGCTTTCTTT. Amino acid sequence: CASSLGTGGSAFF. The full variable domain, completed using reference TRBV5-1 and TRBJ1-1, is KAGVTQTPRYLIKTRGQQVTLSCSPISGHRSVSWYQQTPGQGLQFLFEYFSETQRNKGNFPGRFSGRQFSNSRSEMNVSTLELGDSALYLCASSLGTGGSAFFGQGTRLTVV.

This clonotype was counted a few times. This sequence joins TRBV12-3 or TRBV12-4 and TRBJ1-1; 8 bases line up with TRBD1. Trimming cost V 7 bases and J 4 bases; bases outside gene matches: 8. The length of the CDR3 is 14 residues. Written as DNA, the CDR3 is TGTGCCAGCACCACTTCGACAGGGGCCACTGAAGCTTTCTTT. This gives the protein CASTTSTGATEAFF.

In this sample, this clonotype turned up a few times. The chain links TRBV5-1 to TRBJ2-5, with 7 bases lining up with TRBD1. The J call may be mistaken, given a closer DNA end match to TRBJ2-1. The CDR3 has 13 residues. Germline CDR1 reads SGHRS; CDR2 reads YFSETQ. Here the CDR3 reads CASSFGTVNEQFF. For the CDR3, the DNA is TGCGCCAGCAGCTTCGGGACAGTCAATGAGCAGTTCTTC.

The J gene is TRBJ2-5, the V gene TRBV12-3 or TRBV12-4, with 7 positions matching TRBD2. Germline trimming cut 6 bases from V and 5 bases from J; bases unmatched to any gene: 6. The CDR3 consists of 13 residues. The CDR3 region is CASRNRDYETQYF. The CDR3 DNA is TGTGCCAGCAGGAACCGGGACTACGAGACCCAGTACTTC.

The genes are TRBV29-1 and TRBJ1-1, with 10 nucleotides matching TRBD1. J gave up 1 base and V 7 bases, and 0 bases lay outside the gene matches. The CDR3 is 12 residues long. Germline V gene data show CDR1 as SQVTM and CDR2 as ANQGSEA. The DNA for the CDR3 is TGCAGCGGGGACAGGGGGAACACTGAAGCTTTCTTT. Protein product: CSGDRGNTEAFF.

There are a few counts of this clonotype. This sequence joins TRBV2 and TRBJ2-1; D unresolved. The CDR3 contains 14 residues. The germline CDR1 and CDR2 sequences are SNHLY and FYNNEI. The germline V and J ends were trimmed by 7 bases and 5 bases, with 15 bases remaining between them. The CDR3 bases are TGTGCCAGCACTTCCCAACTCGAGAACAATGAGCAGTTCTTC. Translation: CASTSQLENNEQFF.

This chain links TRBV5-1 with TRBJ2-2, with no clear D. Germline CDR1 reads SGHRS; CDR2 reads YFSETQ. This CDR3 is 17 amino acids long. V was trimmed by 3 bases and J by 1 base, leaving 16 bases between them. This CDR3 reads CASSYTDGLLNTGELFF. DNA for the CDR3: TGCGCCAGCAGCTATACGGACGGCCTTTTGAACACCGGGGAGCTGTTTTTT.

This chain joins TRBV2 and TRBJ2-1; D is undetermined. This CDR3 is built from 14 residues. Germline V gene sequence: CDR1 SNHLY, CDR2 FYNNEI. V lost 9 bases and J 4 bases, leaving 16 bases between the germline ends. The CDR3 nucleotides are TGTGCCAGTCGCCGGACCTTTCTTTACAATGAGCAGTTCTTC. Its protein product is CASRRTFLYNEQFF.

The table lists this clonotype with a few counts. The genes are TRBV7-2 and TRBJ1-2; possible D gene TRBD1, 6 bases. The CDR3 is 14 residues long. Trimming shortened V by 2 bases and J by 3 bases, and 10 bases separated the two germline ends. Germline values: CDR1 SGHTA, CDR2 FQGNSA. DNA for the CDR3: TGTGCCAGCAGCTTACAGGGGTCTCACTATGGCTACACCTTC. Translated, it gives CASSLQGSHYGYTF.

This clonotype has only a few counts. The chain couples TRBV6-5 to TRBJ2-3; D is possibly TRBD2 (6 bases). Per germline, CDR1 MNHEY and CDR2 SVGAGI. The V and J ends lost 6 bases and 3 bases respectively, with 13 bases between them. This CDR3 comprises 14 residues. The CDR3 DNA is TGTGCCAGCAGAGATTCCGGGGGAACAGATACGCAGTATTTT. It specifies CASRDSGGTDTQYF.

The chain uses TRBV20-1 and TRBJ2-3; tentative D call: TRBD2 (5 bases). Germline CDR1 and CDR2: DFQATT and SNEGSKA (reference sequence). The CDR3 has 12 amino acids. V gave up 5 bases and J gave up 6 bases, with 12 bases separating them. The CDR3 protein is CSAVPIADTQYF. The DNA of the CDR3 is TGCAGTGCTGTCCCTATAGCGGATACGCAGTATTTT.

The rearrangement links TRBV2 to TRBJ2-1; D might be TRBD2 (5 bases). The CDR3 extends over 14 amino acids. V was trimmed by 4 bases and J by 0 bases, leaving 7 bases between them. Germline V CDR1 and CDR2: SNHLY, FYNNEI. This chain's CDR3 is CASSGTRSYNEQFF. CDR3 nucleotides: TGTGCCAGCAGTGGGACTCGCTCCTACAATGAGCAGTTCTTC.

V gene TRBV12-3 or TRBV12-4 combines with J gene TRBJ2-1; TRBD2 agrees at 8 bases. The V and J ends lost 6 bases and 0 bases, in that order; junction bases with no gene match: 4. CDR3 size: 15 residues. The CDR3 DNA reads as TGTGCCAGCAGGGAGAGCGGGAGCTCCTACAATGAGCAGTTCTTC. Encoded protein: CASRESGSSYNEQFF.

CDR3 in amino acids: CASSKSPVPNNEQFF. CDR3 nucleotide sequence: TGTGCCAGCAGCAAGAGCCCGGTTCCTAACAATGAGCAGTTCTTC. This chain connects TRBV9 to TRBJ2-1, with D unclear. V lost 4 bases and J 5 bases, leaving 16 bases between the germline ends. The CDR3 has 15 amino acids. From germline, CDR1 is SGDLS and CDR2 YYNGEE.

The table lists this clonotype with a few counts. The chain uses TRBV4-2 and TRBJ2-5, with 10 nucleotides matching TRBD2. The V and J ends lost 0 bases and 5 bases, in that order; junction bases with no gene match: 12. CDR3 length: 18 amino acids. CDR1 LGHNA and CDR2 YNFKEQ come from the germline V gene. CDR3 loop: CASSQDGGLAGATETQYF. Here the CDR3 DNA reads TGTGCCAGCAGCCAAGATGGAGGGCTAGCGGGAGCTACGGAGACCCAGTACTTC.